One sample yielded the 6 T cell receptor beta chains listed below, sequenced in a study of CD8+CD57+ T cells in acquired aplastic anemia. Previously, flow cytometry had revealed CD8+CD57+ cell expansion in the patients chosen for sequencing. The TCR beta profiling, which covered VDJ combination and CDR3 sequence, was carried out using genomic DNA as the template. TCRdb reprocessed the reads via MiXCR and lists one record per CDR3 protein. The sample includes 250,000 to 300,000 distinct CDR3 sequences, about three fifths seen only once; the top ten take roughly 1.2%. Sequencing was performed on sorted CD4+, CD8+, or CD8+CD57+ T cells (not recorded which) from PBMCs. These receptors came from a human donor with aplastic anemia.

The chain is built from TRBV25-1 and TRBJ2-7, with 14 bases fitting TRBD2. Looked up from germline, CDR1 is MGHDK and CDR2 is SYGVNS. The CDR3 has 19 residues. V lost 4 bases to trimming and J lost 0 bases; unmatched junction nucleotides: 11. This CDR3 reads CASSAPPGTSGRYSYEQYF. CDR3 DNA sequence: TGTGCCAGCAGTGCCCCCCCCGGGACTAGCGGGAGATACTCCTACGAGCAGTACTTC.

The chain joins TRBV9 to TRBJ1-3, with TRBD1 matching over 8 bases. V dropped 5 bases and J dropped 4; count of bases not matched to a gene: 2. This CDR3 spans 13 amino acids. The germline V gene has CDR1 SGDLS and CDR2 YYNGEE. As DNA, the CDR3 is TGTGCCAGCAGTCGGACAGGGGGAAACACCATATATTTT. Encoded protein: CASSRTGGNTIYF.

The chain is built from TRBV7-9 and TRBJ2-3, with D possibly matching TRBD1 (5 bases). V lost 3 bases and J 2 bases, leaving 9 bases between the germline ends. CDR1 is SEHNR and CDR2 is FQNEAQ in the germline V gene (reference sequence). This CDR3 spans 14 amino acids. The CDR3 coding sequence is TGTGCCAGCAGCTTTGGCAGGGACACAGATACGCAGTATTTT. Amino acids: CASSFGRDTDTQYF. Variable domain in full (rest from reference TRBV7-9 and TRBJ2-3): DTGVSQNPRHKITKRGQNVTFRCDPISEHNRLYWYRQTLGQGPEFLTYFQNEAQLEKSRLLSDRFSAERPKGSFSTLEIQRTEQGDSAMYLCASSFGRDTDTQYFGPGTRLTVL.

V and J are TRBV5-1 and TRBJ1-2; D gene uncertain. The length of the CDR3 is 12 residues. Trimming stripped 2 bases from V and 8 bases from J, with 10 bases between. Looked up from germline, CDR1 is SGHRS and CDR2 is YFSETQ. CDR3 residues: CASSFEAEGYTF. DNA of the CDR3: TGCGCCAGCAGCTTTGAGGCGGAAGGCTACACCTTC.

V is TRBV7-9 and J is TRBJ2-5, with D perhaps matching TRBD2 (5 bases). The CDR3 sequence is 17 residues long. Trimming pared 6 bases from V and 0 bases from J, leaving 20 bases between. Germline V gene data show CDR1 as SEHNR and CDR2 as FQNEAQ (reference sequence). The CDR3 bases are TGTGCCAGCAGTGGAGGTGTGGGATCACTTTACCAAGAGACCCAGTACTTC. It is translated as CASSGGVGSLYQETQYF.

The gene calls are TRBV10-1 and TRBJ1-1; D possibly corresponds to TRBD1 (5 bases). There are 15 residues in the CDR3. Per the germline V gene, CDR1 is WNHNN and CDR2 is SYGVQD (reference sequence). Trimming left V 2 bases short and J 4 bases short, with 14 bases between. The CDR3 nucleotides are TGCGCCAGCAGTGAGATGCCCGAGGGGAGCACTGAAGCTTTCTTT. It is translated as CASSEMPEGSTEAFF.